What follows are 23 T cell receptor beta chains derived from one specimen sequenced in a study of cytomegalovirus exposure and HLA in healthy donors. Measured with immunoSEQ multiplex PCR; TCRdb has only the in-frame clones, and not every one. The sample includes over 110,000 clones, roughly 86% of them seen just once. The sequenced sample was PBMCs. These receptors were collected from a man aged 18 to 29 in good health and CMV-seropositive.

The V gene is TRBV6-5, the J gene TRBJ1-2; 9 bases are a match to TRBD1. CDR3 size: 13 residues. Trimming removed 6 bases from V and 7 bases from J; junction bases left unmatched: 6. Germline V gene sequence: CDR1 MNHEY, CDR2 SVGAGI. The CDR3 reads CASSRTGGAGYTF. The DNA for the CDR3 is TGTGCCAGCAGCAGAACAGGGGGCGCTGGCTACACCTTC.

The CDR3 DNA follows: TGCAGCGTTCACAGGGGAAACTATGGCTACACCTTC. Protein product: CSVHRGNYGYTF. The V call is TRBV29-1, the J call TRBJ1-2; TRBD1 matches 7 bases. The CDR3 is made up of 12 amino acids. V trimming: 5 bases; J trimming: 2 bases; junction bases outside the gene matches: 2. Germline V gives CDR1 SQVTM, CDR2 ANQGSEA.

The CDR3 DNA follows: TGTGCCAGCAGTACCGACAGGGCCAGTGCCAAAAACATTCAGTACTTC. Its translation: CASSTDRASAKNIQYF. V is TRBV7-9 and J is TRBJ2-4, with TRBD1 matching over 7 bases. Germline assignment: CDR1 SEHNR and CDR2 FQNEAQ (reference sequence). V dropped 6 bases and J dropped 1; count of bases not matched to a gene: 9. This CDR3 has 16 amino acids.

The J gene is TRBJ2-2, the V gene TRBV5-1; the D gene is possibly TRBD2 (6 bases). The CDR3 runs to 17 residues. With 4 bases removed from V and 6 bases from J, the gap between germline ends came to 22 bases. Germline CDR1 is SGHRS and CDR2 is YFSETQ. Here the CDR3 reads CASSPGSQGLRAGELFF. Here the CDR3 DNA reads TGCGCCAGCAGCCCCGGGAGTCAGGGTTTGAGGGCCGGGGAGCTGTTTTTT.

The chain links TRBV19 to TRBJ1-2, with D possibly being TRBD1 (5 bases). Germline V gene data show CDR1 as LNHDA and CDR2 as SQIVND (reference sequence). V was pared by 3 bases and J by 1 base, with 18 bases between. CDR3 size: 17 residues. In DNA, the CDR3 is TGTGCCAGTAGTATTGGTCGAGCGGAGGGGTATAACTATGGCTACACCTTC. It is translated as CASSIGRAEGYNYGYTF.

The V gene is TRBV4-2, the J gene TRBJ2-7; 14 positions agree with TRBD2. J was trimmed by 4 bases and V by 6 bases; bases with no gene match: 2. The CDR3 has 14 residues. CDR1 is LGHNA and CDR2 is YNFKEQ in the germline V gene. The CDR3 spells CASSGTSGSYEQYF. Written as DNA, the CDR3 is TGTGCCAGCAGTGGGACTAGCGGGAGTTACGAGCAGTACTTC.

The chain joins TRBV5-1 to TRBJ2-2; 9 bases line up with TRBD1. The V and J ends lost 5 bases and 3 bases, in that order; junction bases with no gene match: 2. Germline V CDR1 and CDR2: SGHRS, YFSETQ. The CDR3 has 14 residues. CDR3 in amino acids: CASSRTGDTGELFF. The CDR3 DNA reads TGCGCCAGCAGTAGGACAGGGGACACCGGGGAGCTGTTTTTT.

V gene TRBV9 combines with J gene TRBJ2-7; D might be TRBD2 (5 bases). There are 15 residues in the CDR3. Per germline, CDR1 SGDLS and CDR2 YYNGEE. V dropped 4 bases and J dropped 1 base, with 15 bases sitting between them. Here the CDR3 DNA reads TGTGCCAGCAGCATAGGAGTGGGGAGTTCCTACGAGCAGTACTTC. Amino acids: CASSIGVGSSYEQYF. The full variable domain, completed using reference TRBV9 and TRBJ2-7, is DSGVTQTPKHLITATGQRVTLRCSPRSGDLSVYWYQQSLDQGLQFLIQYYNGEERAKGNILERFSAQQFPDLHSELNLSSLELGDSALYFCASSIGVGSSYEQYFGPGTRLTVT.

This sequence joins TRBV18 and TRBJ1-2; D is unresolved. This CDR3 is built from 15 residues. CDR1 and CDR2 (germline): KGHSH, LQKENI. V was pared by 0 bases and J by 2 bases, with 10 bases between. This chain's CDR3 is CASSPPREWNYGYTF. The CDR3 DNA sequence: TGTGCCAGCTCACCACCGAGAGAGTGGAACTATGGCTACACCTTC.

This clone was recorded a few times. This specimen includes other DNA sequences encoding the same CDR3. This chain uses TRBV30 with TRBJ2-7, with a weak D call TRBD1 (6 bases). V shed 3 bases and J shed 4 bases, with 10 bases lying between them. The CDR3 loop spans 12 amino acids. The germline V gene has CDR1 GTSNPN and CDR2 SVGIG (reference sequence). CDR3 nucleotides: TGTGCCTGGAGCGCCCAGGGGTACGAGCAGTACTTC. This gives the protein CAWSAQGYEQYF.

The chain joins TRBV7-9 to TRBJ2-1; weak D call: TRBD2 (5 bases). This CDR3 comprises 15 residues. Trimming stripped 5 bases from V and 9 bases from J, with 20 bases between. CDR1 and CDR2 from the germline V gene are SEHNR and FQNEAQ (reference sequence). The CDR3 protein is CASSLRSLRAGEQFF. The CDR3 DNA reads as TGTGCCAGCAGCCTCAGGAGTTTGAGGGCTGGTGAGCAGTTCTTC.

The gene calls are TRBV6-1 and TRBJ2-5, with TRBD2 identical over 9 bases. The CDR3 consists of 14 residues. Losses at the gene ends were 2 bases for V and 5 bases for J; bases not matched to a gene: 3. Germline values: CDR1 MNHNS, CDR2 SASEGT. CDR3 amino acids: CASSEQRGVETQYF. CDR3 nucleotides: TGTGCCAGCAGTGAACAGCGGGGGGTGGAGACCCAGTACTTC.

The V gene is TRBV13, the J gene TRBJ2-7; TRBD2 might be the D (6 bases). Per the germline V gene, CDR1 is PRHDT and CDR2 is FYEKMQ (reference sequence). The CDR3 length is 15 residues. V was shortened by 7 bases and J by 4 bases, with 20 bases between the two germline ends. CDR3 DNA: TGTGCCAGCAACACTTGGAACGGAGGGGCATACGAGCAGTACTTC. Protein product: CASNTWNGGAYEQYF.

This chain links TRBV28 with TRBJ2-7, with D tentatively TRBD2 (6 bases). Trimming left V 7 bases short and J 4 bases short, with 17 bases between. Germline V gene sequence: CDR1 MDHEN, CDR2 SYDVKM. The CDR3 runs 14 residues. CDR3 region: CASKVSGVGYEQYF. The CDR3 nucleotides read TGTGCCAGCAAGGTGTCGGGAGTTGGGTACGAGCAGTACTTC.

This clone turned up a few times. The V call is TRBV4-1, the J call TRBJ2-5, with TRBD1 as a possible D gene (5 bases). CDR1 is MGHRA and CDR2 is YSYEKL in the germline V gene. V lost 0 bases and J 5 bases, leaving 16 bases between the germline ends. The CDR3 totals 16 residues. The CDR3 bases are TGCGCCAGCAGCCAAGACCTACGCCCAAAGGGGGAGACCCAGTACTTC. Translation: CASSQDLRPKGETQYF.

The rearrangement joins TRBV7-2 to TRBJ2-5, with 11 bases matching TRBD1. The CDR3 contains 15 residues. CDR1 is SGHTA, CDR2 FQGNSA, per germline. V lost 6 bases and J lost 5; bases outside the gene matches: 8. In DNA form, the CDR3 reads TGTGCCAGCAGTTCCGGGACAGGGGGGCGGGAGACCCAGTACTTC. It translates to CASSSGTGGRETQYF.

This clone has only one observation. V is TRBV5-1 and J is TRBJ2-4; TRBD1 might be the D (6 bases). Germline-derived CDR1 and CDR2 are SGHRS and YFSETQ. V lost 3 bases and J 13 bases, leaving 17 bases between the germline ends. This CDR3 has 13 amino acids. The DNA for the CDR3 is TGCGCCAGCAGCTCGGGACAACCTGAGAGGCAGTACTTC. Residues: CASSSGQPERQYF.

The sample holds one count of this clone. The chain uses TRBV5-5 and TRBJ2-1; D is unclear. Trimming cost V 1 base and J 8 bases, with 7 bases left between them. The length of the CDR3 is 12 residues. Germline assignment: CDR1 SGHKS and CDR2 YYEKEE (reference sequence). CDR3 nucleotides: TGTGCCAGCAGCTTGCTCGTAGATGAGCAGTTCTTC. Translating gives CASSLLVDEQFF. Filled out from reference TRBV5-5 and TRBJ2-1, the complete variable domain reads DAGVTQSPTHLIKTRGQQVTLRCSPISGHKSVSWYQQVLGQGPQFIFQYYEKEERGRGNFPDRFSARQFPNYSSELNVNALLLGDSALYLCASSLLVDEQFFGPGTRLTVL.

The chain has TRBV2 and TRBJ2-7; D is possibly TRBD2 (6 bases). CDR3 size: 14 residues. Trimming shortened V by 8 bases and J by 3 bases, and 17 bases separated the two germline ends. Germline values: CDR1 SNHLY, CDR2 FYNNEI. Written as DNA, the CDR3 is TGTGCCAGCTACGGAGGGACCTTCTTCTACGAGCAGTACTTC. As protein: CASYGGTFFYEQYF.

The rearrangement uses TRBV10-3 and TRBJ2-1, with D possibly matching TRBD1 (5 bases). Trimming pared 3 bases from V and 13 bases from J, leaving 13 bases between. CDR3 length: 12 amino acids. The germline V gene encodes CDR1 ENHRY and CDR2 SYGVKD. CDR3 sequence reads: CAISDPGQGQFF. CDR3 DNA: TGTGCCATCAGTGACCCTGGGCAGGGACAGTTCTTC.

The V gene is TRBV2, the J gene TRBJ2-7; 8 bases are a match to TRBD2. This CDR3 comprises 11 residues. CDR1 and CDR2 (germline): SNHLY, FYNNEI. After removal of 11 bases from V and 1 base from J, the junction contained 1 base not matched to a gene. This chain's CDR3 is CAAGGSYEQYF. The CDR3 nucleotides read TGTGCCGCGGGGGGATCCTACGAGCAGTACTTC.

This chain links TRBV29-1 with TRBJ1-1; 8 nucleotides agree with TRBD1. Trimming took 4 bases from V and 8 from J; bases not matched to a gene: 15. CDR3 length equals 15 residues. CDR1 is SQVTM, CDR2 ANQGSEA, per germline. DNA of the CDR3: TGCAGCGTTGTAATCGGACAGGGTAGGTCTCGGGAAGCTTTCTTT. Protein sequence: CSVVIGQGRSREAFF.

This sequence joins TRBV7-6 and TRBJ2-3; maybe TRBD2 (6 bases). The CDR3 spans 13 residues. Germline CDR1 reads SGHVS; CDR2 reads FNYEAQ. V lost 1 base to trimming and J lost 6 bases, with 8 bases between them. In nucleotides, the CDR3 is TGTGCCAGCAGCTTAGGGGGGGACGATACGCAGTATTTT. Translated, it gives CASSLGGDDTQYF. The variable domain in full, completed from reference TRBV7-6 and TRBJ2-3, reads GAGVSQSPRYKVTKRGQDVALRCDPISGHVSLYWYRQALGQGPEFLTYFNYEAQQDKSGLPNDRFSAERPEGSISTLTIQRTEQRDSAMYRCASSLGGDDTQYFGPGTRLTVL.